The 16 T cell receptor beta chains listed next were all sequenced from one sample in a study of shared clonotypes between healthy human individuals. Positively selected for CCR7, the CD45RO-negative cells used as naive CD8 cells excluded terminally differentiated effector memory CD45RA+ cells. Some clones are missing from TCRdb's copy, which holds only in-frame ones; the method was immunoSEQ multiplex PCR. Of some 800,000 clones in the sample, around 93% are singletons; the top ten hold less than 25%. Sample: naive CD8+ T cells sorted from blood. The receptor set was obtained from a man in his thirties or forties in good health.

Concerning this clone: Distinct nucleotide sequences in the sample also encode this CDR3. The chain combines TRBV30 with TRBJ1-5; 9 nucleotides agree with TRBD1. The CDR3 consists of 14 residues. V lost 2 bases to trimming and J lost 4 bases; unmatched junction nucleotides: 3. CDR1 GTSNPN and CDR2 SVGIG come from the germline V gene (reference sequence). The DNA of the CDR3 is TGTGCCTGGAGTCTCGGACAGGGGAATCAGCCCCAGCATTTT. Its translation is CAWSLGQGNQPQHF.

The chain employs TRBV4-1 and TRBJ2-7; maybe TRBD1 (6 bases). This CDR3 has 17 amino acids. V lost 0 bases, J lost 5 bases, and 20 bases lay in between. Germline loops: CDR1 MGHRA, CDR2 YSYEKL. CDR3 amino acids: CASSQEPGSGVGHEQYF. The CDR3 bases are TGCGCCAGCAGCCAAGAACCCGGGTCAGGGGTGGGTCACGAGCAGTACTTC.

This sequence joins TRBV5-4 and TRBJ2-1, with TRBD2 identical over 8 bases. V shed 5 bases and J 10 bases; nucleotides not matched to a gene: 14. In germline, CDR1 is SGHNT, CDR2 YYREEE (reference sequence). The CDR3 sequence is 15 residues long. The CDR3 nucleotides read TGTGCCAGCAGACCGGGACTAGAAGGTCTGTGGGAGCAGTTCTTC. The encoded protein is CASRPGLEGLWEQFF.

J is TRBJ1-1 and V is TRBV27; D not resolved. Germline-derived CDR1 and CDR2 are MNHEY and SMNVEV (reference sequence). V lost 7 bases and J 6 bases, leaving 18 bases between the germline ends. This CDR3 spans 14 amino acids. The DNA of the CDR3 is TGTGCCAGCACCCCCTACGAGACTGCGGCTGAAGCTTTCTTT. This encodes CASTPYETAAEAFF.

The chain recombines TRBV15 with TRBJ2-7, with 15 bases identical to TRBD2. CDR1 LNHNV and CDR2 YYDKDF come from the germline V gene (reference sequence). Trimming took 1 base from V and 6 from J; bases not matched to a gene: 16. The CDR3 is 20 amino acids. CDR3 amino acids: CATSRVRDGLAGGPSIEQYF. DNA for the CDR3: TGTGCCACCAGCAGAGTTAGGGACGGACTAGCGGGAGGGCCGAGTATCGAGCAGTACTTC. Full variable domain (remainder filled in from reference TRBV15 and TRBJ2-7): DAMVIQNPRYQVTQFGKPVTLSCSQTLNHNVMYWYQQKSSQAPKLLFHYYDKDFNNEADTPDNFQSRRPNTSFCFLDIRSPGLGDTAMYLCATSRVRDGLAGGPSIEQYFGPGTRLTVT.

About this clone itself: The sample has other DNA sequences that encode this CDR3 too. The gene calls are TRBV27 and TRBJ2-7, with D possibly being TRBD1 (6 bases). Deletions cut 6 bases from V and 2 bases from J, with 8 bases between. The CDR3 contains 12 residues. Germline lookup yields CDR1 MNHEY and CDR2 SMNVEV (reference sequence). The chain's CDR3 is CASRDSPYEQYF. CDR3 nucleotides: TGTGCCAGCAGGGACAGCCCCTACGAGCAGTACTTC.

The chain combines TRBV28 with TRBJ2-3; D uncertain. Trimming removed 6 bases from V and 2 bases from J, with 15 bases in between. Germline assignment: CDR1 MDHEN and CDR2 SYDVKM. CDR3 length: 15 amino acids. CDR3 residues: CASSQSSADTDTQYF. The CDR3 region has the DNA TGTGCCAGCAGCCAGTCTAGTGCGGACACAGATACGCAGTATTTT. The whole variable domain, remainder taken from reference TRBV28 and TRBJ2-3, is DVKVTQSSRYLVKRTGEKVFLECVQDMDHENMFWYRQDPGLGLRLIYFSYDVKMKEKGDIPEGYSVSREKKERFSLILESASTNQTSMYLCASSQSSADTDTQYFGPGTRLTVL.

The chain carries TRBV6-5 and TRBJ1-5; possible D gene TRBD1, 6 bases. This CDR3 is 13 amino acids long. CDR1 and CDR2 from the germline V gene are MNHEY and SVGAGI. Trimming removed 6 bases at V and 4 bases at J, with 10 bases between. CDR3 nucleotide sequence: TGTGCCAGCAGCCGGACAGAGAATCAGCCCCAGCATTTT. Amino acid sequence: CASSRTENQPQHF.

The J gene is TRBJ2-3, the V gene TRBV6-5; D is unclear. The V and J ends lost 2 bases and 2 bases respectively, with 11 bases between them. In germline, CDR1 is MNHEY, CDR2 SVGAGI. There are 15 residues in the CDR3. The CDR3 sequence is CASSYGVENTDTQYF. DNA for the CDR3: TGTGCCAGCAGTTACGGCGTGGAGAACACAGATACGCAGTATTTT.

The chain is built from TRBV29-1 and TRBJ2-7; 7 bases align to TRBD1. The CDR3 length is 12 residues. Losses at the gene ends were 3 bases for V and 6 bases for J; bases not matched to a gene: 5. Germline assignment: CDR1 SQVTM and CDR2 ANQGSEA. The CDR3 DNA follows: TGCAGCGTTGACCAACAGGGGTCCGAGCAGTACTTC. It yields the protein CSVDQQGSEQYF.

This clone has ten or more counts. The chain couples TRBV7-4 to TRBJ2-1; weak D call: TRBD2 (5 bases). This CDR3 region has 19 residues. Trimming cost V 1 base and J 5 bases, with 24 bases left between them. Germline V gives CDR1 SGHVT, CDR2 SQSDAQ. The CDR3 nucleotides are TGTGCCAGCAGCTTAGGGCCGCCGGGGATCTGCCCAGGCAACAATGAGCAGTTCTTC. It translates to CASSLGPPGICPGNNEQFF.

The chain combines TRBV27 with TRBJ2-7; perhaps TRBD1 as D (5 bases). The CDR3 extends over 15 amino acids. Germline loops: CDR1 MNHEY, CDR2 SMNVEV (reference sequence). Trimming removed 2 bases from V and 0 bases from J, with 11 bases in between. The CDR3 spells CASSLGWTYSYEQYF. The CDR3 nucleotides are TGTGCCAGCAGTTTAGGGTGGACATACTCCTACGAGCAGTACTTC.

This clone was seen just once. The rearrangement uses TRBV5-6 and TRBJ2-5; a weak D match, TRBD2 (6 bases). CDR3 size: 16 residues. The ends were cut back, 3 bases at V and 2 bases at J, with 17 bases in the middle. Germline-derived CDR1 and CDR2 are SGHDT and YYEEEE. The CDR3 loop is CASSSAALGGQETQYF. The CDR3, as DNA: TGTGCCAGCAGCTCCGCCGCGTTGGGGGGTCAAGAGACCCAGTACTTC. Together with reference TRBV5-6 and TRBJ2-5, the CDR3 gives the full variable domain: DAGVTQSPTHLIKTRGQQVTLRCSPKSGHDTVSWYQQALGQGPQFIFQYYEEEERQRGNFPDRFSGHQFPNYSSELNVNALLLGDSALYLCASSSAALGGQETQYFGPGTRLLVL.

The chain uses TRBV2 and TRBJ2-7; the match to TRBD2 covers 10 bases. CDR1 is SNHLY and CDR2 is FYNNEI in the germline V gene. The CDR3 has 16 amino acids. V lost 7 bases, J lost 7 bases, and 16 bases stayed unmatched. The CDR3 DNA sequence: TGTGCCAGCAAAGGCACCCGGCTAGCGGGAGCGGGAGAGCAGTACTTC. Amino acids: CASKGTRLAGAGEQYF.

The genes are TRBV10-3 and TRBJ2-7; TRBD1 matches 7 bases. The CDR3 length is 14 residues. J was trimmed by 6 bases and V by 4 bases; bases with no gene match: 9. Germline assignment: CDR1 ENHRY and CDR2 SYGVKD. The CDR3 sequence is CAISGLTGDGEQYF. The DNA of the CDR3 is TGTGCCATCAGTGGCCTAACAGGGGATGGCGAGCAGTACTTC.

This clone occurred once. V gene TRBV7-9 combines with J gene TRBJ2-7; maybe TRBD2 (6 bases). V was cut by 5 bases and J by 2 bases, with 13 bases left in between. The CDR3 runs 14 residues. CDR1 is SEHNR and CDR2 is FQNEAQ in the germline V gene (reference sequence). This chain's CDR3 is CASSPGTSPYEQYF. CDR3 DNA sequence: TGTGCCAGCAGCCCCGGGACTTCTCCCTACGAGCAGTACTTC.